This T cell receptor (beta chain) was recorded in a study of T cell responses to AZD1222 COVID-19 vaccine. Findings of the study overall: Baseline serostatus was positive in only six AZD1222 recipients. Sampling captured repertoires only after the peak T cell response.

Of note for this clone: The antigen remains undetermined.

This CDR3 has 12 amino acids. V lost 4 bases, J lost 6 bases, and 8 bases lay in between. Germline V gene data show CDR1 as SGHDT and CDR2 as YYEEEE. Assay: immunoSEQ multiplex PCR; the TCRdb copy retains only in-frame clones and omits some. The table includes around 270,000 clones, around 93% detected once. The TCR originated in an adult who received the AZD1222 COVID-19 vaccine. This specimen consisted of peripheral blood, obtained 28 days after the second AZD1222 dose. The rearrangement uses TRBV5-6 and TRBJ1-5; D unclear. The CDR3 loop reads CASSRGVQPQHF. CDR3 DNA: TGTGCCAGCAGCCGTGGGGTTCAGCCCCAGCATTTT.